These 4 T cell receptor beta chains were sequenced from one sample in a study of cytomegalovirus exposure and HLA in healthy donors. Data came from immunoSEQ multiplex PCR; TCRdb stores just in-frame clones and leaves some out. The sample lists about 67,000 clones, less than 95% occurring once. Sequencing was done on a sample of PBMCs. The receptors derive from a woman younger than 30 in good health and CMV-seronegative.

This chain uses TRBV7-8 with TRBJ2-1, with 7 nucleotides matching TRBD1. The germline gives CDR1 SGHVS, CDR2 FQNEAQ. This CDR3 comprises 16 residues. Trimming removed 2 bases from V and 3 bases from J; junction bases left unmatched: 7. CDR3: CASSLYRQGNYNEQFF. The CDR3 bases are TGTGCCAGCAGCTTATATCGACAGGGCAACTACAATGAGCAGTTCTTC.

The rearrangement joins TRBV6-1 to TRBJ1-5; 7 bases fit TRBD1. The V gene end was trimmed by 6 bases and the J gene end by 3 bases; junction bases not matched to a gene: 8. The CDR3 totals 15 residues. Germline V gene data show CDR1 as MNHNS and CDR2 as SASEGT. CDR3 sequence (DNA): TGTGCCAGCAGAACCGACAGGGCCCTCAATCAGCCCCAGCATTTT. Translation gives CASRTDRALNQPQHF.

V usage is TRBV5-1 and J usage is TRBJ1-5; TRBD1 agrees at 7 bases. Germline V gives CDR1 SGHRS, CDR2 YFSETQ. Trimming took 4 bases from V and 0 from J; bases not matched to a gene: 1. CDR3 size: 14 residues. CDR3 in DNA: TGCGCCAGCAGCGCAGGGGGTAGCAATCAGCCCCAGCATTTT. Translated: CASSAGGSNQPQHF.

The chain's CDR3 is CASSLSTGPETQYF. The DNA of the CDR3 is TGTGCCAGCAGCTTAAGCACAGGGCCAGAGACCCAGTACTTC. This chain uses TRBV11-2 with TRBJ2-5; D possibly corresponds to TRBD1 (6 bases). This CDR3 region has 14 residues. V lost 2 bases to trimming and J lost 4 bases, with 11 bases between them. Germline lookup yields CDR1 SGHAT and CDR2 FQNNGV. Using reference TRBV11-2 and TRBJ2-5 for the parts outside the CDR3, the full variable domain is EAGVAQSPRYKIIEKRQSVAFWCNPISGHATLYWYQQILGQGPKLLIQFQNNGVVDDSQLPKDRFSAERLKGVDSTLKIQPAKLEDSAVYLCASSLSTGPETQYFGPGTRLLVL.